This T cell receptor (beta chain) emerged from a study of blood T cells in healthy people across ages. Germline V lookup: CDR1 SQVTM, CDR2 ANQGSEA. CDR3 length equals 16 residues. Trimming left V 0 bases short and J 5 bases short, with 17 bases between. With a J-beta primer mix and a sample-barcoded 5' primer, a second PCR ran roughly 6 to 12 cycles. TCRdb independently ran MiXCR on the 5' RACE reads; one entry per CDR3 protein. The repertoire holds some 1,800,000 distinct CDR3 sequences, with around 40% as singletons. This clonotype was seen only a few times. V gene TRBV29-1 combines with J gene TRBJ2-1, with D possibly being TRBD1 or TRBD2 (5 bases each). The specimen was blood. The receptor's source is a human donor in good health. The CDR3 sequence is CSVEDPVGDHHNEQFF. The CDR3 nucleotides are TGCAGCGTTGAAGATCCGGTCGGGGACCACCACAATGAGCAGTTCTTC.